Shown below are 17 T cell receptor beta chains from a single sample sequenced in a study of T cell responses to AZD1222 COVID-19 vaccine (dated by TCRdb to the early 2020s). Library method: the immunoSEQ multiplex PCR assay. Not all clones reach the TCRdb copy of this immuneACCESS table, which keeps in-frame sequences only. Checked studies attribute under half of the gap to unresolved V genes and leave the rest unexplained. For this sample there are 100,000 to 150,000 clones; more than 85% appear just once. The top ten hold more than 4.5% of the sample. The meaning of the sample's time point label: about 28 days (+/-7) after the second vaccine dose. The source was peripheral blood, collected 28 days after the second AZD1222 dose. All receptors derive from an adult who received the AZD1222 COVID-19 vaccine.

The chain combines TRBV6-5 with TRBJ1-5; D remains unclear. This CDR3 contains 13 residues. In germline, CDR1 is MNHEY, CDR2 SVGAGI. V dropped 6 bases and J dropped 4 bases, with 10 bases sitting between them. CDR3 nucleotide sequence: TGTGCCAGCAGCCGACGTGGGAATCAGCCCCAGCATTTT. It is translated as CASSRRGNQPQHF.

The chain uses TRBV6-5 and TRBJ2-7, with D possibly matching TRBD1 (5 bases). The CDR3 contains 14 residues. Germline CDR1 reads MNHEY; CDR2 reads SVGAGI. Deletions cut 4 bases from V and 8 bases from J, with 18 bases between. The CDR3 DNA reads TGTGCCAGCAGTTCGACAGTCCAATCGCCCAAGCAGTACTTC. Translation: CASSSTVQSPKQYF.

The chain couples TRBV7-2 to TRBJ2-7; 10 positions match TRBD2. This CDR3 has 19 residues. CDR1 and CDR2 (germline): SGHTA, FQGNSA. Losses at the gene ends were 2 bases for V and 6 bases for J; bases not matched to a gene: 19. The CDR3 DNA is TGTGCCAGCAGCTTACGCCTAGCGGGGGCAATCCCTAAGGAGGCCGAGCAGTACTTC. Protein sequence: CASSLRLAGAIPKEAEQYF.

This clone showed up just once. The chain links TRBV11-2 to TRBJ2-7; D is possibly TRBD2 (6 bases). Germline V gene lookup returns CDR1 SGHAT and CDR2 FQNNGV. V lost 2 bases to trimming and J lost 6 bases, with 8 bases between them. The CDR3 consists of 12 residues. DNA of the CDR3: TGTGCCAGCAGCTTACGGGGGAGCGAGCAGTACTTC. Translating gives CASSLRGSEQYF.

This chain links TRBV18 with TRBJ1-2; D is perhaps TRBD1 (6 bases). V lost 1 base to trimming and J lost 8 bases, with 14 bases between them. This CDR3 has 14 residues. Germline-derived CDR1 and CDR2 are KGHSH and LQKENI. CDR3 sequence (DNA): TGTGCCAGCTCACCACGCGCAGGGGACTCAGGCTACACCTTC. Residues: CASSPRAGDSGYTF.

This clone was seen just once. The chain recombines TRBV27 with TRBJ2-7, with 7 bases fitting TRBD1. Germline V lookup: CDR1 MNHEY, CDR2 SMNVEV (reference sequence). The CDR3 spans 14 residues. After removal of 6 bases from V and 2 bases from J, the junction contained 7 bases not matched to a gene. As DNA, the CDR3 is TGTGCCAGCAGACTTACGGGACAGACCTACGAGCAGTACTTC. This codes for CASRLTGQTYEQYF.

The V gene is TRBV9, the J gene TRBJ1-6; D remains ambiguous. The CDR3 runs 14 residues. Germline values: CDR1 SGDLS, CDR2 YYNGEE. Deletions cut 1 base from V and 8 bases from J, with 10 bases between. As DNA, the CDR3 is TGTGCCAGCAGCGTACAGGCAGCAGATTCACCCCTCCACTTT. Translating gives CASSVQAADSPLHF.

The chain couples TRBV29-1 to TRBJ2-7; D is undetermined. CDR3 length: 12 amino acids. Looked up from germline, CDR1 is SQVTM and CDR2 is ANQGSEA. Trimming stripped 3 bases from V and 4 bases from J, with 10 bases between. The CDR3 DNA reads TGCAGCGTTGAGGAAAATGGTTACGAGCAGTACTTC. As protein: CSVEENGYEQYF.

The chain carries TRBV5-6 and TRBJ1-6; D is perhaps TRBD1 (6 bases). With 3 bases removed from V and 6 bases from J, the gap between germline ends came to 10 bases. The CDR3 runs 14 residues. Germline CDR1 is SGHDT and CDR2 is YYEEEE. The DNA of the CDR3 is TGTGCCAGCAGCTCATGGACAGTTAATTCACCCCTCCACTTT. Amino acid sequence: CASSSWTVNSPLHF.

This clone was found once. The germline gene is not matched at one end of the junction; a read error may be the cause. This chain joins TRBV6-5 and TRBJ1-2; perhaps TRBD1 as D (5 bases). The CDR3 runs to 13 residues. Germline lookup yields CDR1 MNHEY and CDR2 SVGAGI. Here the CDR3 DNA reads TGTGCCAGCAAAGGGCCTGATCAGCAGGGCCTTTTTTTC. This sequence encodes CASKGPDQQGLFF.

The rearrangement uses TRBV19 and TRBJ1-2, with D possibly being TRBD1 (6 bases). V was cut by 3 bases and J by 3 bases, with 14 bases left in between. Germline assignment: CDR1 LNHDA and CDR2 SQIVND (reference sequence). There are 15 residues in the CDR3. In DNA, the CDR3 is TGTGCCAGTAGTATCCGGGAGGGGGGTGACTATGGCTACACCTTC. Its protein is CASSIREGGDYGYTF.

This chain connects TRBV30 to TRBJ2-7; a weak D match, TRBD2 (7 bases). There are 14 residues in the CDR3. Germline V CDR1 and CDR2: GTSNPN, SVGIG (reference sequence). V dropped 0 bases and J dropped 3 bases, with 12 bases sitting between them. Here the CDR3 reads CAWSVRGGGYEQYF. DNA for the CDR3: TGTGCCTGGAGTGTGAGGGGGGGTGGCTACGAGCAGTACTTC.

The chain carries TRBV5-1 and TRBJ2-5, with D possibly TRBD1 on 5 matching bases. Germline V CDR1 and CDR2: SGHRS, YFSETQ. This CDR3 spans 16 amino acids. Trimming removed 0 bases at V and 1 base at J, with 13 bases between. The CDR3 sequence is CASSLVTGSLQETQYF. The CDR3 DNA follows: TGCGCCAGCAGCTTGGTTACAGGTAGTCTCCAAGAGACCCAGTACTTC. The full variable domain, in which reference TRBV5-1 and TRBJ2-5 provide the parts outside the CDR3, is KAGVTQTPRYLIKTRGQQVTLSCSPISGHRSVSWYQQTPGQGLQFLFEYFSETQRNKGNFPGRFSGRQFSNSRSEMNVSTLELGDSALYLCASSLVTGSLQETQYFGPGTRLLVL.

The chain carries TRBV7-9 and TRBJ1-1; no reliable D call. CDR3 length: 12 residues. V was trimmed by 2 bases and J by 7 bases, leaving 8 bases between them. Looked up from germline, CDR1 is SEHNR and CDR2 is FQNEAQ (reference sequence). DNA for the CDR3: TGTGCCAGCAGCTTATTTTCGGATGAAGCTTTCTTT. It translates to CASSLFSDEAFF.

V gene TRBV9 combines with J gene TRBJ1-1; D is undetermined. The V end lost 0 bases, the J end lost 5 bases, and 11 bases lay between the germline ends. The CDR3 extends over 14 amino acids. From germline, CDR1 is SGDLS and CDR2 YYNGEE. The CDR3 coding sequence is TGTGCCAGCAGCGTAGCCGCATTTGGGACTGAAGCTTTCTTT. Translation: CASSVAAFGTEAFF.

This chain links TRBV4-1 with TRBJ2-5; 7 nucleotides match TRBD2. The CDR3 is 18 amino acids. With V trimmed by 0 bases and J by 1 base, 11 bases remained unmatched. CDR1 MGHRA and CDR2 YSYEKL come from the germline V gene. CDR3 nucleotide sequence: TGCGCCAGCAGCCAAGATCCGCCCGGGGGGTTAGGCCAAGAGACCCAGTACTTC. Translating it yields CASSQDPPGGLGQETQYF.

The chain joins TRBV27 to TRBJ2-5; the D is unclear. Germline-derived CDR1 and CDR2 are MNHEY and SMNVEV (reference sequence). Trimming left V 6 bases short and J 5 bases short, with 13 bases between. The CDR3 covers 13 residues. CDR3 in DNA: TGTGCCAGCAGATTAACGGATGCGGAGACCCAGTACTTC. It is translated as CASRLTDAETQYF.